These 10 T cell receptor beta chains share one sample of origin, sequenced in a study of graft-versus-host responses after intestinal transplantation. These receptors are not linked to any known antigen. Clones were read by immunoSEQ multiplex PCR, and TCRdb kept only the in-frame ones, dropping some. The sample comprises 85,000 to 100,000 clones, roughly 90% of which are singletons, and about 0.07% rests with the top ten. The sample was unstimulated CD8+ T cells sorted from spleen or lymph node cells, taken before transplant. All receptors derive from a human donor who was the organ donor for an intestinal transplant.

CDR3 DNA sequence: TGTGCCAGCACCTCTGCGAGCTCCTACAATGAGCAGTTCTTC. Residues: CASTSASSYNEQFF. The V gene is TRBV28, the J gene TRBJ2-1; D is ambiguous. This CDR3 region has 14 residues. Germline V gene sequence: CDR1 MDHEN, CDR2 SYDVKM. Deletions cut 7 bases from V and 0 bases from J, with 10 bases between.

The V gene is TRBV2, the J gene TRBJ1-5, with D tentatively TRBD1 (5 bases). This CDR3 is built from 18 residues. Germline V gives CDR1 SNHLY, CDR2 FYNNEI. Trimming removed 6 bases at V and 0 bases at J, with 21 bases between. The CDR3 sequence: CASRELTAQSHSNQPQHF. DNA of the CDR3: TGTGCCAGCAGGGAGTTGACAGCCCAATCCCATAGCAATCAGCCCCAGCATTTT.

This clone appeared a single time. The chain employs TRBV12-5 and TRBJ2-7; TRBD2 might be the D (7 bases). There are 14 residues in the CDR3. V lost 7 bases and J lost 9, with 22 bases in between. Germline CDR1 and CDR2: LGHNT and FRNRAP. CDR3: CASAQGGTNLGQYF. The DNA of the CDR3 is TGTGCTAGTGCTCAAGGGGGGACTAATCTGGGGCAGTACTTC.

V and J are TRBV19 and TRBJ1-5, with D tentatively TRBD1 (5 bases). In germline, CDR1 is LNHDA, CDR2 SQIVND (reference sequence). The CDR3 contains 14 residues. Trimming removed 6 bases from V and 7 bases from J, with 16 bases in between. As DNA, the CDR3 is TGTGCCAGTAGGTCTTGGGGCGCGGGACAGCCCCAGCATTTT. Its protein product is CASRSWGAGQPQHF.

This chain connects TRBV28 to TRBJ2-3, with D possibly TRBD2 on 6 matching bases. The CDR3 length is 14 residues. Germline V gives CDR1 MDHEN, CDR2 SYDVKM. V gave up 2 bases and J gave up 8 bases, with 14 bases separating them. CDR3 coding DNA: TGTGCCAGCAGTTTACTCTTCGGGAGACCTACGCAGTATTTT. Its protein is CASSLLFGRPTQYF.

The chain is built from TRBV15 and TRBJ2-1; 9 bases agree with TRBD2. The CDR3 length is 19 residues. V trimming: 0 bases; J trimming: 0 bases; junction bases outside the gene matches: 9. CDR1 and CDR2 from the germline V gene are LNHNV and YYDKDF (reference sequence). The CDR3 nucleotides read TGTGCCACCAGCAGAGATTTAAGGGATAGCGGGAGCTCCTACAATGAGCAGTTCTTC. Translated, it gives CATSRDLRDSGSSYNEQFF.

The rearrangement links TRBV7-9 to TRBJ2-7, with TRBD2 matching over 9 bases. This CDR3 contains 15 residues. The J segment lost 3 bases and the V segment lost 4 bases, leaving 7 bases of the junction unmatched. Germline V gene sequence: CDR1 SEHNR, CDR2 FQNEAQ (reference sequence). The CDR3 DNA is TGTGCCAGCAGCTCTAATAGCGGGAGTCACTACGAGCAGTACTTC. Protein sequence: CASSSNSGSHYEQYF.

V gene TRBV30 combines with J gene TRBJ2-7; D unclear. This CDR3 is built from 14 residues. V was clipped by 2 bases and J by 2 bases, with 13 bases between them. CDR1 is GTSNPN and CDR2 is SVGIG in the germline V gene (reference sequence). CDR3 residues: CAWSQKVAPYEQYF. The CDR3 nucleotides are TGTGCCTGGAGTCAGAAGGTAGCCCCCTACGAGCAGTACTTC.

The rearrangement joins TRBV5-6 to TRBJ1-2; perhaps TRBD1 as D (5 bases). CDR3 length equals 12 residues. The germline CDR1 and CDR2 sequences are SGHDT and YYEEEE. Trimming left V 2 bases short and J 6 bases short, with 8 bases between. CDR3: CASSFGGDGYTF. CDR3 DNA: TGTGCCAGCAGCTTTGGGGGGGATGGCTACACCTTC.

The rearrangement joins TRBV5-6 to TRBJ2-1; 7 bases are shared with TRBD2. The CDR3 is 17 residues long. Germline V lookup: CDR1 SGHDT, CDR2 YYEEEE. V was pared by 3 bases and J by 2 bases, with 11 bases of the junction left unmatched. CDR3 amino acids: CASSWGGEGVPYNEQFF. CDR3 nucleotides: TGTGCCAGCAGCTGGGGGGGAGAGGGAGTCCCCTACAATGAGCAGTTCTTC.